Shown below are 13 T cell receptor beta chains from a single sample sequenced in a study of shared clonotypes between healthy human individuals. Only in-frame clones appear in the TCRdb table, and some are missing; sequencing was by immunoSEQ multiplex PCR. The table shows some 630,000 clones, with around 96% occurring only once. Naivety among CD8 cells was defined by CD45RO negativity and positive CCR7 selection, thereby excluding terminally differentiated effector memory CD45RA+ cells. The sequenced material came from naive CD8+ T cells sorted from blood. These receptors all come from a young woman in good health.

The chain uses TRBV4-1 and TRBJ2-2; D is undetermined. There are 13 residues in the CDR3. V lost 8 bases and J 0 bases, leaving 7 bases between the germline ends. Germline loops: CDR1 MGHRA, CDR2 YSYEKL. CDR3 protein: CASRDANTGELFF. CDR3 DNA: TGCGCCAGCCGCGATGCGAACACCGGGGAGCTGTTTTTT.

The V gene is TRBV28, the J gene TRBJ2-7; D may correspond to TRBD1 or TRBD2 (5 bases each). Germline V gene sequence: CDR1 MDHEN, CDR2 SYDVKM. The CDR3 runs to 15 residues. Trimming removed 6 bases at V and 4 bases at J, with 19 bases between. The CDR3 loop reads CASSPRLRGMYEQYF. CDR3 in DNA: TGTGCCAGCAGCCCCAGGTTGAGGGGCATGTACGAGCAGTACTTC.

This clone is a singleton in its sample. The V and J genes are TRBV4-1 and TRBJ2-1; 10 bases align to TRBD2. The ends lost 3 bases at V and 7 bases at J; junction bases unmatched: 15. The CDR3 has 18 residues. CDR1 and CDR2 from the germline V gene are MGHRA and YSYEKL. The CDR3 region has the DNA TGCGCCAGCAGCCATTGGACTTCTAGCGGGAGTGCGAGTAATGAGCAGTTCTTC. Its translation is CASSHWTSSGSASNEQFF.

The chain links TRBV4-1 to TRBJ1-1; possible D gene TRBD1, 5 bases. This CDR3 has 16 amino acids. Germline V gene lookup returns CDR1 MGHRA and CDR2 YSYEKL. Trimming left V 4 bases short and J 4 bases short, with 19 bases between. This CDR3 is CASSPLEAQVSTEAFF. CDR3 nucleotides: TGCGCCAGCAGCCCGCTAGAGGCACAGGTGAGCACTGAAGCTTTCTTT.

J is TRBJ2-7 and V is TRBV13, with TRBD2 identical over 13 bases. Trimming removed 5 bases from V and 6 bases from J; junction bases left unmatched: 10. The CDR3 is 16 amino acids. Germline loops: CDR1 PRHDT, CDR2 FYEKMQ (reference sequence). CDR3 DNA: TGTGCCAGCAGCCTGGAACGGACTAGCGGGAGTGTCGAGCAGTACTTC. As protein: CASSLERTSGSVEQYF.

V gene TRBV5-6 combines with J gene TRBJ1-1; D possibly corresponds to TRBD1 (5 bases). Germline CDR1 and CDR2: SGHDT and YYEEEE. The V and J ends lost 2 bases and 4 bases respectively, with 18 bases between them. CDR3 length equals 16 residues. CDR3 loop: CASSFPNSREGTEAFF. The CDR3 coding sequence is TGTGCCAGCAGCTTTCCTAACTCCAGGGAAGGCACTGAAGCTTTCTTT. The variable domain in full, completed from reference TRBV5-6 and TRBJ1-1, reads DAGVTQSPTHLIKTRGQQVTLRCSPKSGHDTVSWYQQALGQGPQFIFQYYEEEERQRGNFPDRFSGHQFPNYSSELNVNALLLGDSALYLCASSFPNSREGTEAFFGQGTRLTVV.

V usage is TRBV2 and J usage is TRBJ1-2; D remains ambiguous. This CDR3 contains 13 residues. V lost 3 bases and J lost 6, with 11 bases in between. The germline V gene encodes CDR1 SNHLY and CDR2 FYNNEI. As DNA, the CDR3 is TGTGCCAGCAGTGACCTCGGGTACGATGGCTACACCTTC. This codes for CASSDLGYDGYTF.

J is TRBJ1-6 and V is TRBV9; D is undetermined. CDR1 and CDR2 from the germline V gene are SGDLS and YYNGEE. CDR3 size: 13 residues. Deletions cut 0 bases from V and 10 bases from J, with 8 bases between. The CDR3, as DNA: TGTGCCAGCAGCGTAGATATAAACTCACCCCTCCACTTT. Its translation: CASSVDINSPLHF. The entire variable domain, with the rest obtained from reference TRBV9 and TRBJ1-6, is as follows: DSGVTQTPKHLITATGQRVTLRCSPRSGDLSVYWYQQSLDQGLQFLIQYYNGEERAKGNILERFSAQQFPDLHSELNLSSLELGDSALYFCASSVDINSPLHFGNGTRLTVT.

The chain employs TRBV5-1 and TRBJ2-1; 7 bases map to TRBD2. Trimming cost V 7 bases and J 6 bases; bases outside gene matches: 4. The CDR3 consists of 12 residues. From germline, CDR1 is SGHRS and CDR2 YFSETQ. CDR3 sequence (DNA): TGCGCCAGCCGCAGGGAGGGCAATGAGCAGTTCTTC. It yields the protein CASRREGNEQFF.

This clone showed up just once. The chain is built from TRBV5-6 and TRBJ2-7, with a possible D match to TRBD2 (5 bases). This CDR3 has 13 amino acids. Germline V gives CDR1 SGHDT, CDR2 YYEEEE. V was clipped by 5 bases and J by 0 bases, with 9 bases between them. The CDR3 protein is CASSPGSSYEQYF. CDR3 nucleotides: TGTGCCAGCAGTCCGGGAAGCTCCTACGAGCAGTACTTC.

The genes are TRBV28 and TRBJ1-2; the D is unclear. The germline CDR1 and CDR2 sequences are MDHEN and SYDVKM. V dropped 6 bases and J dropped 4 bases, with 15 bases sitting between them. The CDR3 has 14 amino acids. CDR3 sequence: CASSRLRRAYGYTF. The CDR3, as DNA: TGTGCCAGCAGCCGACTACGACGGGCCTATGGCTACACCTTC.

In regard to this clone: This sample also contains other DNA sequences that code for the same CDR3. The chain links TRBV27 to TRBJ2-7; 10 bases match TRBD2. Germline V CDR1 and CDR2: MNHEY, SMNVEV (reference sequence). The CDR3 has 14 amino acids. V shed 5 bases, J shed 4 bases, and the junction held 5 bases outside the gene matches. The DNA for the CDR3 is TGTGCCAGCAGTCCAAGGACTAGCGGATACGAGCAGTACTTC. Translated, it gives CASSPRTSGYEQYF.

The chain joins TRBV6-5 to TRBJ2-2, with D maybe TRBD2 (6 bases). This CDR3 comprises 16 residues. Trimming took 2 bases from V and 2 from J, leaving 12 bases between them. Germline assignment: CDR1 MNHEY and CDR2 SVGAGI. CDR3 region: CASSYGVAANTGELFF. The CDR3 DNA follows: TGTGCCAGCAGTTACGGGGTAGCGGCTAACACCGGGGAGCTGTTTTTT.